This TCR beta chain was profiled in a study of T-cell memory formation after mild COVID-19. Each CDR3 protein is one row after TCRdb ran MiXCR on the 5' RACE reads. The profile shows some 450,000 distinct CDR3 sequences, around 20% of them singletons. Trimming removed 8 bases at V and 7 bases at J, with 24 bases between. Germline assignment: CDR1 MGHRA and CDR2 YSYEKL. The CDR3 contains 15 residues. This clonotype showed up just a few times. The sequence was collected from an adult woman who had mild COVID-19 (a few samples of this study predate the infection). Cell type and time point are not known. The chain carries TRBV4-1 and TRBJ2-7, with D perhaps TRBD2 (5 bases). The material sequenced was PBMCs or a T cell subset sorted from them (not recorded which). CDR3 coding DNA: TGCGCCAGCTCAACTCCGGGATCAGACCTGGGAGAGCAGTACTTC. It is translated as CASSTPGSDLGEQYF.